Presented here are 6 T cell receptor beta chains from one specimen sequenced in a study of blood T cell repertoires in COVID-19. TCRdb's copy holds only in-frame clones and misses some; the assay was immunoSEQ multiplex PCR. The sample includes 50,000 to 70,000 clones, less than 80% of them seen just once. Specimen: peripheral blood. Receptors were obtained from a man aged 55-75 years with acute or convalescent COVID-19.

The V and J genes are TRBV27 and TRBJ2-3; D remains unclear. The CDR3 runs to 14 residues. The germline V and J ends were trimmed by 0 bases and 6 bases, with 10 bases remaining between them. Germline V lookup: CDR1 MNHEY, CDR2 SMNVEV (reference sequence). CDR3 bases: TGTGCCAGCAGTTTATCGGCCCCAACGGATACGCAGTATTTT. This translates into CASSLSAPTDTQYF.

The V gene is TRBV27, the J gene TRBJ2-1; D remains ambiguous. The germline V gene has CDR1 MNHEY and CDR2 SMNVEV (reference sequence). Trimming took 2 bases from V and 2 from J, leaving 13 bases between them. The CDR3 contains 16 residues. CDR3 sequence (DNA): TGTGCCAGCAGTTTAAATGGGCCTGTAGCCTACAATGAGCAGTTCTTC. This gives the protein CASSLNGPVAYNEQFF.

The chain uses TRBV27 and TRBJ2-7; 9 positions agree with TRBD1. Germline values: CDR1 MNHEY, CDR2 SMNVEV (reference sequence). The CDR3 is made up of 16 amino acids. Trimming removed 3 bases from V and 3 bases from J; junction bases left unmatched: 9. CDR3 loop: CASSLQGGTGIYEQYF. The CDR3 DNA is TGTGCCAGCAGTTTGCAGGGGGGGACAGGGATCTACGAGCAGTACTTC.

The J gene is TRBJ1-1, the V gene TRBV19, with 7 bases matching TRBD1. The germline CDR1 and CDR2 sequences are LNHDA and SQIVND (reference sequence). There are 13 residues in the CDR3. J was trimmed by 10 bases and V by 5 bases; bases with no gene match: 10. CDR3 residues: CASSPQQGSRAFF. The CDR3 nucleotides are TGTGCCAGTAGTCCCCAACAGGGGAGTCGAGCTTTCTTT.

This chain connects TRBV19 to TRBJ1-1; 7 nucleotides match TRBD1. The junction had 8 bases not matched to a gene; V was cut back by 6 bases and J by 4 bases. The V gene's germline CDR1 is LNHDA and CDR2 SQIVND (reference sequence). The CDR3 length is 14 residues. The CDR3 coding sequence is TGTGCCAGTAGCCGGCAGGGGGTGGGCACTGAAGCTTTCTTT. Encoded protein: CASSRQGVGTEAFF.

V usage is TRBV7-8 and J usage is TRBJ2-5; 10 positions agree with TRBD1. Looked up from germline, CDR1 is SGHVS and CDR2 is FQNEAQ. The CDR3 length is 13 residues. Trimming removed 5 bases from V and 5 bases from J; junction bases left unmatched: 2. The CDR3 reads CASSPDRGETQYF. The CDR3 bases are TGTGCCAGCAGCCCGGACAGGGGGGAGACCCAGTACTTC. Drawing the rest from reference TRBV7-8 and TRBJ2-5, the complete variable domain is GAGVSQSPRYKVAKRGQDVALRCDPISGHVSLFWYQQALGQGPEFLTYFQNEAQLDKSGLPSDRFFAERPEGSVSTLKIQRTQQEDSAVYLCASSPDRGETQYFGPGTRLLVL.